The 31 T cell receptor beta chains given below trace back to one sample, sequenced in a study of T cell responses to AZD1222 COVID-19 vaccine. TCRdb's copy holds only in-frame clones and misses some; the assay was immunoSEQ multiplex PCR. The sample consists of some 130,000 clones, roughly 90% of them appearing once. This material consisted of peripheral blood, taken on day 0 of AZD1222 vaccination. These receptors were collected from an adult in good health.

The chain uses TRBV28 and TRBJ1-2; 9 bases agree with TRBD1. The CDR3 covers 16 residues. V shed 0 bases and J 3 bases; nucleotides not matched to a gene: 5. In germline, CDR1 is MDHEN, CDR2 SYDVKM. This chain's CDR3 is CASSLWGDRVDYGYTF. CDR3 in DNA: TGTGCCAGCAGTTTATGGGGGGACAGGGTGGACTATGGCTACACCTTC.

The V call is TRBV28, the J call TRBJ1-2; TRBD1 agrees at 10 bases. This CDR3 is built from 14 residues. Germline values: CDR1 MDHEN, CDR2 SYDVKM. The ends lost 8 bases at V and 4 bases at J; junction bases unmatched: 7. The chain's CDR3 is CASLSGTGVYGYTF. CDR3 DNA sequence: TGTGCCAGCCTCTCCGGGACAGGGGTCTATGGCTACACCTTC.

The chain joins TRBV7-9 to TRBJ2-2, with D possibly being TRBD2 (5 bases). Per the germline V gene, CDR1 is SEHNR and CDR2 is FQNEAQ (reference sequence). Between the trimmed V and J ends, which lost 1 base and 6 bases, there was a span of 9 bases. CDR3 length equals 14 residues. The CDR3 reads CASSLGLAAGELFF. The DNA for the CDR3 is TGTGCCAGCAGCTTAGGCCTAGCTGCCGGGGAGCTGTTTTTT.

The rearrangement joins TRBV19 to TRBJ1-2; possibly TRBD1 for D (6 bases). The CDR3 is 16 amino acids. Trimming shortened V by 9 bases and J by 2 bases, and 22 bases separated the two germline ends. Germline V lookup: CDR1 LNHDA, CDR2 SQIVND (reference sequence). Here the CDR3 DNA reads TGTGCCAGCACCCTATCGGGCAGGGGCTTCAACTATGGCTACACCTTC. Its translation: CASTLSGRGFNYGYTF.

The rearrangement links TRBV28 to TRBJ2-2; D remains unclear. V lost 3 bases and J 7 bases, leaving 3 bases between the germline ends. This CDR3 is built from 11 residues. The germline gives CDR1 MDHEN, CDR2 SYDVKM. CDR3 sequence (DNA): TGTGCCAGCAGTTTTCACGGGGAGCTGTTTTTT. This encodes CASSFHGELFF.

The chain uses TRBV19 and TRBJ1-4; D perhaps matches TRBD1 (5 bases). This CDR3 has 17 amino acids. V lost 10 bases and J lost 5, with 26 bases in between. The V gene's germline CDR1 is LNHDA and CDR2 SQIVND (reference sequence). The CDR3 spells CAIKFGGGPRRNEKLFF. CDR3 sequence (DNA): TGTGCCATTAAGTTCGGGGGAGGGCCGAGGAGGAATGAAAAACTGTTTTTT.

The chain carries TRBV10-3 and TRBJ1-6; D is undetermined. Germline V gene data show CDR1 as ENHRY and CDR2 as SYGVKD. The CDR3 length is 16 residues. Trimming stripped 3 bases from V and 10 bases from J, with 19 bases between. DNA for the CDR3: TGTGCCATCAGTGACTTGCCCTGGAGAAAAGGGTCACCCCTCCACTTT. It specifies CAISDLPWRKGSPLHF.

In this sample, this clone turned up once. The chain employs TRBV7-3 and TRBJ2-7; TRBD1 might be the D (6 bases). Germline CDR1 reads SGHTA; CDR2 reads FQGTGA. This CDR3 has 15 amino acids. The V gene lost 5 bases and the J gene lost 0 bases, with 14 bases spanning the gap. CDR3 in DNA: TGTGCCAGCAGCCCCTCGGGACACAGCTCCTACGAGCAGTACTTC. This translates into CASSPSGHSSYEQYF.

J is TRBJ2-5 and V is TRBV27; unclear D gene. The germline gives CDR1 MNHEY, CDR2 SMNVEV (reference sequence). The ends were cut back, 4 bases at V and 1 base at J, with 7 bases in the middle. This CDR3 spans 13 amino acids. The CDR3 protein is CASSSYPQETQYF. The DNA of the CDR3 is TGTGCCAGCAGTTCGTACCCCCAAGAGACCCAGTACTTC.

This chain uses TRBV6-5 with TRBJ1-3; D gene unclear. Germline CDR1 reads MNHEY; CDR2 reads SVGAGI. Trimming cost V 4 bases and J 2 bases, with 9 bases left between them. This CDR3 is 14 amino acids long. This chain's CDR3 is CASSSGSAGNTIYF. In DNA, the CDR3 is TGTGCCAGCAGTTCCGGGTCGGCTGGAAACACCATATATTTT.

The chain combines TRBV28 with TRBJ1-1; 9 bases agree with TRBD1. The CDR3 is 14 amino acids. In germline, CDR1 is MDHEN, CDR2 SYDVKM. V shed 1 base, J shed 7 bases, and the junction held 4 bases outside the gene matches. The CDR3 is CASSLLVGQGEAFF. The CDR3, as DNA: TGTGCCAGCAGTTTATTAGTGGGACAGGGTGAAGCTTTCTTT.

The gene calls are TRBV7-8 and TRBJ1-2, with a tentative D call TRBD1 (5 bases). Trimming shortened V by 5 bases and J by 6 bases, and 19 bases separated the two germline ends. CDR3 length: 15 amino acids. The germline gives CDR1 SGHVS, CDR2 FQNEAQ. CDR3 in amino acids: CASSPRPGTSDGYTF. CDR3 nucleotide sequence: TGTGCCAGCAGCCCAAGGCCGGGGACTTCTGATGGCTACACCTTC.

The chain is built from TRBV7-8 and TRBJ2-1; 11 positions agree with TRBD2. V dropped 6 bases and J dropped 4; count of bases not matched to a gene: 2. This CDR3 region has 14 residues. Germline V lookup: CDR1 SGHVS, CDR2 FQNEAQ. This chain's CDR3 is CASRLAGEYNEQFF. DNA of the CDR3: TGTGCCAGCAGACTAGCGGGAGAGTACAATGAGCAGTTCTTC.

Concerning this clone itself: The sample holds other DNA sequences that translate to the same CDR3. The CDR3 nucleotides read TGCGCCAGCAGCTGGGGGACAGGCAACTACGAGCAGTACTTC. It is translated as CASSWGTGNYEQYF. The V and J genes are TRBV5-1 and TRBJ2-7; 8 bases line up with TRBD1. Trimming cost V 3 bases and J 3 bases; bases outside gene matches: 5. This CDR3 contains 14 residues. The germline gives CDR1 SGHRS, CDR2 YFSETQ.

The V and J genes are TRBV6-1 and TRBJ1-1; no reliable D call. Germline V gene lookup returns CDR1 MNHNS and CDR2 SASEGT. The CDR3 contains 17 residues. With 1 base removed from V and 0 bases from J, the gap between germline ends came to 15 bases. This CDR3 is CASSEVPFETMNTEAFF. The CDR3 nucleotides read TGTGCCAGCAGTGAAGTGCCGTTCGAGACCATGAACACTGAAGCTTTCTTT.

The V gene is TRBV6-1, the J gene TRBJ1-2; a possible D gene is TRBD1 (5 bases). The CDR3 loop spans 15 amino acids. Trimming shortened V by 1 base and J by 3 bases, and 12 bases separated the two germline ends. CDR1 is MNHNS, CDR2 SASEGT, per germline. This CDR3 reads CASSEGGGFHYGYTF. The CDR3 coding sequence is TGTGCCAGCAGTGAAGGCGGGGGATTCCACTATGGCTACACCTTC.

V gene TRBV11-2 combines with J gene TRBJ1-1, with 7 bases fitting TRBD1. V lost 5 bases and J lost 1; bases outside the gene matches: 7. The germline gives CDR1 SGHAT, CDR2 FQNNGV. The CDR3 is 15 residues long. For the CDR3, the DNA is TGTGCCAGCAGCACCCGGACAGGAGAGAACACTGAAGCTTTCTTT. Translated, it gives CASSTRTGENTEAFF.

The chain carries TRBV29-1 and TRBJ2-1; the match to TRBD2 covers 14 bases. Losses at the gene ends were 7 bases for V and 9 bases for J; bases not matched to a gene: 14. This CDR3 is built from 16 residues. Looked up from germline, CDR1 is SQVTM and CDR2 is ANQGSEA. DNA of the CDR3: TGCAGCGCGAAGCTTGGACTAGCGGGAGGTGCGGTTGAGCAGTTCTTC. Its translation is CSAKLGLAGGAVEQFF.

The chain joins TRBV2 to TRBJ1-1; no clear D gene. The length of the CDR3 is 12 residues. CDR1 is SNHLY, CDR2 FYNNEI, per germline. V lost 6 bases to trimming and J lost 5 bases, with 10 bases between them. This CDR3 reads CASRLQLTEAFF. The DNA of the CDR3 is TGTGCCAGCAGACTACAGTTGACTGAAGCTTTCTTT.

This clone was observed a few times. V usage is TRBV14 and J usage is TRBJ2-1, with 11 bases matching TRBD2. Germline V CDR1 and CDR2: SGHDN, FVKESK. Germline trimming cut 3 bases from V and 0 bases from J; bases unmatched to any gene: 13. The CDR3 is 20 residues long. CDR3 coding DNA: TGTGCCAGCAGCCACCCCCGACTAGCGGGGAAGAGGAGCTCCTACAATGAGCAGTTCTTC. This encodes CASSHPRLAGKRSSYNEQFF. The variable domain in full, with the rest retrieved from reference TRBV14 and TRBJ2-1, is EAGVTQFPSHSVIEKGQTVTLRCDPISGHDNLYWYRRVMGKEIKFLLHFVKESKQDESGMPNNRFLAERTGGTYSTLKVQPAELEDSGVYFCASSHPRLAGKRSSYNEQFFGPGTRLTVL.

This clone has more than one count but fewer than ten. The CDR3: CASSPRRGRWGLNTEAFF. The CDR3 nucleotides are TGTGCCAGTAGTCCCAGGCGGGGGAGATGGGGTCTGAACACTGAAGCTTTCTTT. The chain couples TRBV19 to TRBJ1-1, with D maybe TRBD1 (5 bases). The CDR3 has 18 amino acids. The germline V and J ends were trimmed by 5 bases and 0 bases, with 22 bases remaining between them. The V gene's germline CDR1 is LNHDA and CDR2 SQIVND (reference sequence).

The rearrangement links TRBV20-1 to TRBJ2-2, with D perhaps matching TRBD1 or TRBD2 (6 bases each). The germline gives CDR1 DFQATT, CDR2 SNEGSKA (reference sequence). The CDR3 has 15 amino acids. Trimming pared 3 bases from V and 7 bases from J, leaving 18 bases between. This CDR3 reads CSASEGGKVYGELFF. Written as DNA, the CDR3 is TGCAGTGCTAGTGAGGGGGGAAAAGTCTACGGGGAGCTGTTTTTT.

The chain couples TRBV6-5 to TRBJ2-7; D perhaps matches TRBD1 (6 bases). V lost 7 bases, J lost 3 bases, and 19 bases lay in between. The germline gives CDR1 MNHEY, CDR2 SVGAGI. The CDR3 loop spans 15 amino acids. For the CDR3, the DNA is TGTGCCAGCAACCCCCTAGGGACATTCAACTACGAGCAGTACTTC. Translating it yields CASNPLGTFNYEQYF.

This chain connects TRBV30 to TRBJ2-3, with D tentatively TRBD2 (6 bases). Germline V CDR1 and CDR2: GTSNPN, SVGIG (reference sequence). Trimming removed 0 bases at V and 1 base at J, with 11 bases between. The CDR3 totals 15 residues. CDR3 bases: TGTGCCTGGAGTGTACGTGAGCGGGGCACAGATACGCAGTATTTT. Its translation: CAWSVRERGTDTQYF.

This clone was observed a single time. The chain is built from TRBV5-1 and TRBJ2-3, with unresolved D. The germline V gene encodes CDR1 SGHRS and CDR2 YFSETQ. The CDR3 has 12 amino acids. The V end was cut by 4 bases, the J end by 4 bases, with 7 bases between. Here the CDR3 reads CASSLHPDTQYF. Written as DNA, the CDR3 is TGCGCCAGCAGCCTCCACCCAGATACGCAGTATTTT.

The chain recombines TRBV11-2 with TRBJ2-7, with 7 bases lining up with TRBD2. The CDR3 is made up of 14 amino acids. Looked up from germline, CDR1 is SGHAT and CDR2 is FQNNGV. Trimming took 1 base from V and 2 from J; bases not matched to a gene: 2. This CDR3 is CASSLGGRAYEQYF. The CDR3 nucleotides read TGTGCCAGCAGCTTAGGGGGGAGGGCCTACGAGCAGTACTTC.

The CDR3 nucleotides read TGTGCCAGCAGTTTAAGGCCAAGCCTGACCTACGAGCAGTACTTC. Translated: CASSLRPSLTYEQYF. The J gene is TRBJ2-7, the V gene TRBV27; D uncertain. The CDR3 contains 15 residues. Germline assignment: CDR1 MNHEY and CDR2 SMNVEV (reference sequence). V was cut by 2 bases and J by 2 bases, with 13 bases left in between.

The chain uses TRBV11-2 and TRBJ2-2, with 10 bases matching TRBD2. This CDR3 contains 16 residues. Germline CDR1 and CDR2: SGHAT and FQNNGV. V lost 4 bases and J lost 4; bases outside the gene matches: 6. For the CDR3, the DNA is TGTGCCAGCAGCTCTAGCGGGAGTCACGGCACCGGGGAGCTGTTTTTT. Its protein product is CASSSSGSHGTGELFF.

The CDR3 sequence is CASSMNSYEQYF. The CDR3 region has the DNA TGTGCCAGTAGTATGAACTCCTACGAGCAGTACTTC. V gene TRBV19 combines with J gene TRBJ2-7; D uncertain. Looked up from germline, CDR1 is LNHDA and CDR2 is SQIVND (reference sequence). V was shortened by 3 bases and J by 0 bases, with 3 bases between the two germline ends. The CDR3 runs to 12 residues.

This sequence joins TRBV27 and TRBJ1-2; D is possibly TRBD1 (6 bases). The V and J ends lost 3 bases and 8 bases respectively, with 13 bases between them. This CDR3 comprises 13 residues. Germline V CDR1 and CDR2: MNHEY, SMNVEV (reference sequence). The CDR3 DNA sequence: TGTGCCAGCAGTTTGGAGGGGGTTCGCGGCTACACCTTC. It codes for CASSLEGVRGYTF.

The V and J genes are TRBV6-5 and TRBJ2-3, with no clear D. V lost 6 bases to trimming and J lost 4 bases, with 17 bases between them. CDR1 and CDR2 from the germline V gene are MNHEY and SVGAGI. The CDR3 runs to 15 residues. The CDR3 loop is CASRGNIGISDTQYF. The DNA of the CDR3 is TGTGCCAGCAGAGGCAATATAGGGATTTCAGATACGCAGTATTTT.